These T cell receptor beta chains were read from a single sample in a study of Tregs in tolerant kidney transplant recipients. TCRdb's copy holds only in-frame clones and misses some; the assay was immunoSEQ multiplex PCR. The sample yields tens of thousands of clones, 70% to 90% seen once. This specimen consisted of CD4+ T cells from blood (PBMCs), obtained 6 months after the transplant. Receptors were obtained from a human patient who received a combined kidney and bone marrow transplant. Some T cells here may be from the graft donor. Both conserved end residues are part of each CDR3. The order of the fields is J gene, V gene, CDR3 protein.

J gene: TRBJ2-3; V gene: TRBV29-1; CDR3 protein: CSVSRTDTQYF
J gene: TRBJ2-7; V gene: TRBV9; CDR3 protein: CASSASGGIVYEQYF
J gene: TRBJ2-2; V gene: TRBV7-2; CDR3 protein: CASSLGGLNTGELFF
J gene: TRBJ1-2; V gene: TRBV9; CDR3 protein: CASSRGAAYTF
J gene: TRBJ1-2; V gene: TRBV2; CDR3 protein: CASSSTEGAGYTF
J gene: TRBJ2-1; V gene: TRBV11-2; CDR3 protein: CASTVDRSRGNEQFF
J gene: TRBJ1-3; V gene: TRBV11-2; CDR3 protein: CASSLATGGDGNTIYF
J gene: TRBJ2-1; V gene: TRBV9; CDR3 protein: CASSRPGSSYNEQFF
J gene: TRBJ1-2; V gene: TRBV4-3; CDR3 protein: CASSQRQGTRGYTF
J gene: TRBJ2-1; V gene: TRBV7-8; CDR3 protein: CASSLVIQAGANEQFF
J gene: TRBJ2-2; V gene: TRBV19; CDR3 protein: CASSGRANTGELFF
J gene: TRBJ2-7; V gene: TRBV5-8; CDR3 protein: CASSRGQIYEQYF
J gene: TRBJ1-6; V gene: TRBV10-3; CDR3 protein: CAISRPDELNSPLHF
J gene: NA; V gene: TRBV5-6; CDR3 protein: CASSLGDRDPYEQYF
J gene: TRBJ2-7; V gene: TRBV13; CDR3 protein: CASSFGTAISIPSYEQYF
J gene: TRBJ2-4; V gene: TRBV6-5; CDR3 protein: CASSYSFLAKNIQYF
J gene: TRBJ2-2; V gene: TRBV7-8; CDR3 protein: CASSLMGLAVYGELFF
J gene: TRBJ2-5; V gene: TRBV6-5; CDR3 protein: CASSRTPGEQYF
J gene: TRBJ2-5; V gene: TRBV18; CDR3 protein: CASSLQSNPGSLGETQYF
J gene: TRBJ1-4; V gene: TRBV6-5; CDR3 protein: CASSYGATNEKLFF
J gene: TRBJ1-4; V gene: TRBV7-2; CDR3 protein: CASSSDIATNEKLFF
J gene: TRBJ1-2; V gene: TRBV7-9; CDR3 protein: CASSLAGGLSYGYTF
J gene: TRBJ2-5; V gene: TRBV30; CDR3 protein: CAWTRKETQYF
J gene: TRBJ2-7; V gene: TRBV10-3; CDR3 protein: CAISEGGSRAYEQYF
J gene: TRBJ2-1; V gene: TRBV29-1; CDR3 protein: CSAHFRSYNEQFF
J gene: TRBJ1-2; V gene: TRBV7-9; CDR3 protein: CASSFPTYGYTF
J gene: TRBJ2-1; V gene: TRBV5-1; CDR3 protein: CASSFPGNEQFF
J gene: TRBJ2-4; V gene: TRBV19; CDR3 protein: CASSMRRGTGVDIQYF
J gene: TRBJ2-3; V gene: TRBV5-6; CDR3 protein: CASSFLAGSTDTQYF
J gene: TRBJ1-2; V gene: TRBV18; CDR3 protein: CASSPDTNGVYGYTF
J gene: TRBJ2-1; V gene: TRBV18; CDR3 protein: CASSPQGSYNEQFF
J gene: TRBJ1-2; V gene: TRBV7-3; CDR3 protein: CASSLNPPGTVGGYTF
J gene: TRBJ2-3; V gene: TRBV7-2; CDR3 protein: CASSLVQDTQYF
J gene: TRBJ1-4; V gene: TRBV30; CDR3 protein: CAWSDRTGAEKLFF
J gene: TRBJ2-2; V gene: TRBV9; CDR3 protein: CASSFGQDPGELFF
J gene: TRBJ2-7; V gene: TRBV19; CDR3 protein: CASSIAGVHEQYF
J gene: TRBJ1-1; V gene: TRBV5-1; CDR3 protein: CASSLDPVETEAFF
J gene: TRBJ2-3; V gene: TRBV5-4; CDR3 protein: CASSWGVQRGDTQYF
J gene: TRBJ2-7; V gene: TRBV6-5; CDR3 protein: CASREGYGEQYF
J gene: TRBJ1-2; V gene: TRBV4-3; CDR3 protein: CASSQERQVYGYTF
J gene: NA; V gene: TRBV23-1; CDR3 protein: CASSHPGQISYEQYF
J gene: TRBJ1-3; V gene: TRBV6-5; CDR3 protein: CASSYDRPGTGNTIYF
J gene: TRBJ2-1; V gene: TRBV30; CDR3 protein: CAWSPGLAAGRDEQFF
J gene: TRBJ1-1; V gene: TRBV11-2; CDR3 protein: CASSGQLNTEAFF
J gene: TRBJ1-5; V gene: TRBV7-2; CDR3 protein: CASSPSVQQPQHF
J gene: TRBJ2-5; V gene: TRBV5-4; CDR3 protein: CASSLGTSGYAETQYF
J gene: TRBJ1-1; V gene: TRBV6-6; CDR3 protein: CASSYGAGRSTEAFF
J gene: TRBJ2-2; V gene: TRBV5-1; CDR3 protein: CASSLYGGANTGELFF
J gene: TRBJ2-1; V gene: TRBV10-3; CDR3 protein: CAIADYVSYNEQFF
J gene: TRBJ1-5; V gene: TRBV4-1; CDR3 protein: CASSQAGGIYQPQHF
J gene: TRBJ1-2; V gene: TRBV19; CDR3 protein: CASSIEAGNYGYTF
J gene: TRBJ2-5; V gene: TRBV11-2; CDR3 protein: CASSLDRGSLQGTQYF
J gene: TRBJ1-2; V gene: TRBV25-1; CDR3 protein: CASSFRGTNGYTF
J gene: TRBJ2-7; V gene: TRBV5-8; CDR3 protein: CASTSGGPLSYEQYF
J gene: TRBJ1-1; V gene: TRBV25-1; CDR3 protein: CASSEKGTGAPEAFF